These 8 T cell receptor beta chains originate from one sample sequenced in a study of blood T cell repertoires in COVID-19. Assay: immunoSEQ multiplex PCR; the TCRdb copy retains only in-frame clones and omits some. This table holds about half a million clones, 70% to 90% found once. The sample taken for sequencing was PBMCs or T cells enriched from blood (not recorded which). The receptors come from a woman aged 60 to 75 who had recovered from COVID-19.

The chain links TRBV5-1 to TRBJ1-1; no firm D call. Deletions cut 9 bases from V and 0 bases from J, with 12 bases between. Germline V CDR1 and CDR2: SGHRS, YFSETQ. The CDR3 has 13 amino acids. The CDR3 nucleotides are TGCGCCACATCGCGGCTTATGAACACTGAAGCTTTCTTT. It translates to CATSRLMNTEAFF.

This chain connects TRBV30 to TRBJ2-7; 8 bases align to TRBD2. The CDR3 totals 13 residues. The J segment lost 3 bases and the V segment lost 4 bases, leaving 5 bases of the junction unmatched. Germline CDR1 GTSNPN, CDR2 SVGIG (reference sequence). The CDR3 is CAWMRAGGYEQYF. The DNA of the CDR3 is TGTGCCTGGATGCGGGCGGGGGGCTACGAGCAGTACTTC.

The chain is built from TRBV18 and TRBJ1-1; no clear D gene. Germline CDR1 KGHSH, CDR2 LQKENI. The V and J ends lost 0 bases and 5 bases respectively, with 13 bases between them. The CDR3 contains 15 residues. The CDR3, as DNA: TGTGCCAGCTCACCACCGGCCGGGTTCGGAACTGAAGCTTTCTTT. Protein product: CASSPPAGFGTEAFF.

The gene calls are TRBV7-2 and TRBJ2-7; TRBD1 is a possible D gene (6 bases). Germline CDR1 is SGHTA and CDR2 is FQGNSA. Trimming pared 2 bases from V and 7 bases from J, leaving 24 bases between. This CDR3 has 17 amino acids. The CDR3 reads CASSLWAAGVGEFEQYF. The CDR3 DNA reads TGTGCCAGCAGCTTATGGGCGGCAGGGGTAGGGGAGTTTGAGCAGTACTTC.

The chain couples TRBV4-1 to TRBJ1-1; 11 bases align to TRBD1. Trimming at V came to 3 bases and at J to 5 bases, leaving 11 bases not matched to a gene. The CDR3 has 17 amino acids. Germline CDR1 is MGHRA and CDR2 is YSYEKL. The chain's CDR3 is CASSHAGQGARGTEAFF. CDR3 nucleotide sequence: TGCGCCAGCAGCCATGCCGGACAGGGGGCGCGGGGAACTGAAGCTTTCTTT.

The chain has TRBV5-6 and TRBJ1-2; D possibly corresponds to TRBD1 (5 bases). The V and J ends lost 4 bases and 3 bases respectively, with 16 bases between them. The CDR3 is 15 residues long. Germline V gene sequence: CDR1 SGHDT, CDR2 YYEEEE. The DNA of the CDR3 is TGTGCCAGCAGCCCTGGGGAAAGGGACTACTATGGCTACACCTTC. It yields the protein CASSPGERDYYGYTF. Looking up the rest from reference TRBV5-6 and TRBJ1-2 gives the full variable domain: DAGVTQSPTHLIKTRGQQVTLRCSPKSGHDTVSWYQQALGQGPQFIFQYYEEEERQRGNFPDRFSGHQFPNYSSELNVNALLLGDSALYLCASSPGERDYYGYTFGSGTRLTVV.

This clone was counted once. The chain combines TRBV27 with TRBJ2-3, with D possibly TRBD2 on 6 matching bases. The CDR3 is 12 amino acids. Germline CDR1 MNHEY, CDR2 SMNVEV (reference sequence). V was shortened by 4 bases and J by 12 bases, with 14 bases between the two germline ends. CDR3 protein: CASSSGEAKQYF. DNA of the CDR3: TGTGCCAGCAGTTCGGGGGAGGCTAAACAGTATTTT.

The V gene is TRBV5-1, the J gene TRBJ2-6; TRBD1 aligns across 8 bases. This CDR3 spans 18 amino acids. Per the germline V gene, CDR1 is SGHRS and CDR2 is YFSETQ. V shed 2 bases and J 2 bases; nucleotides not matched to a gene: 9. In DNA form, the CDR3 reads TGCGCCAGCAGCTTTTCAACTACAGGGGGTGCTGGGGCCAACGTCCTGACTTTC. Its protein is CASSFSTTGGAGANVLTF.